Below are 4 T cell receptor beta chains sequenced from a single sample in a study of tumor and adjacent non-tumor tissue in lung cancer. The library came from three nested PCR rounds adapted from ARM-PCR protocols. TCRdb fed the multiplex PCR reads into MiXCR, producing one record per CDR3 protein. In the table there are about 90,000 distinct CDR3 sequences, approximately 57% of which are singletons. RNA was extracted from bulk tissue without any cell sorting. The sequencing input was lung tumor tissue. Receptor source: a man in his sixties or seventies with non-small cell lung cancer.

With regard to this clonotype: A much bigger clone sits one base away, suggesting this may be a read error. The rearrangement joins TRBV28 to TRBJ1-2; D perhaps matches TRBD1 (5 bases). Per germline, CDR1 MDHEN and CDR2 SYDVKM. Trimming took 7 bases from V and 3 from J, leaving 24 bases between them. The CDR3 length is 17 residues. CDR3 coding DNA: TGTGCCAGCATGACCCGGGGCAGACCCGGAGGTGACTATGGCTACACCTTC. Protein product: CASMTRGRPGGDYGYTF.

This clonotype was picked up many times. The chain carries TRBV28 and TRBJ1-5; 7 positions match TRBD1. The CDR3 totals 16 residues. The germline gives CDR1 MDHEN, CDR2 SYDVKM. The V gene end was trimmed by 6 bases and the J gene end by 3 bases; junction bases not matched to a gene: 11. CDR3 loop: CASSARQGTLNQPQHF. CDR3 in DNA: TGTGCCAGCAGCGCCAGACAGGGCACTCTCAATCAGCCCCAGCATTTT.

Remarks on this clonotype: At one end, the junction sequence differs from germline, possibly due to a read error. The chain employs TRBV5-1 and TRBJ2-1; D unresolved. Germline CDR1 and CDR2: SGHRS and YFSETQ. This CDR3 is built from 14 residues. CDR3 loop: CTSKLAGPKNEQFF. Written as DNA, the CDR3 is TGCACCAGCAAATTGGCAGGCCCCAAGAATGAGCAGTTCTTC.

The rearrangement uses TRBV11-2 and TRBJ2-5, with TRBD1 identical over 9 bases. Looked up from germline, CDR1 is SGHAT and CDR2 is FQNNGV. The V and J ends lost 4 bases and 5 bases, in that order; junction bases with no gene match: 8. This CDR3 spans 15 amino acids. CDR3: CASSYTGGSGETQYF. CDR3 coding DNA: TGTGCCAGCAGCTATACAGGGGGCAGTGGGGAGACCCAGTACTTC.